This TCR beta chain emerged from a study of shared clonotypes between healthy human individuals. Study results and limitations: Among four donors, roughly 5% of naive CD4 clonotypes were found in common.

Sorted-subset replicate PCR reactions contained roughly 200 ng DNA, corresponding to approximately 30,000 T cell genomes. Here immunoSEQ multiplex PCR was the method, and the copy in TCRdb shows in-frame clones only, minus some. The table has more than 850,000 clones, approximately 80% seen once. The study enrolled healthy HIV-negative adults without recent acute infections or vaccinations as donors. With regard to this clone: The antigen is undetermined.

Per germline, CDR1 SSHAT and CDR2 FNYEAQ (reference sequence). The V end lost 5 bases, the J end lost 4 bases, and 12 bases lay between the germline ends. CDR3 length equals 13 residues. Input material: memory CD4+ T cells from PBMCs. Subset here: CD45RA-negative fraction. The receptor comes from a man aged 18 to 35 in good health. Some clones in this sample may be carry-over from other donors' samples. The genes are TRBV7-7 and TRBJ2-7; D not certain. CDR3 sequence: CASSPASQYEQYF. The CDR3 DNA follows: TGTGCCAGCAGCCCCGCCTCCCAGTACGAGCAGTACTTC. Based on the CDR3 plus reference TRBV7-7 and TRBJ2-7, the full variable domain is GAGVSQSPRYKVTKRGQDVTLRCDPISSHATLYWYQQALGQGPEFLTYFNYEAQPDKSGLPSDRFSAERPEGSISTLTIQRTEQRDSAMYRCASSPASQYEQYFGPGTRLTVT.